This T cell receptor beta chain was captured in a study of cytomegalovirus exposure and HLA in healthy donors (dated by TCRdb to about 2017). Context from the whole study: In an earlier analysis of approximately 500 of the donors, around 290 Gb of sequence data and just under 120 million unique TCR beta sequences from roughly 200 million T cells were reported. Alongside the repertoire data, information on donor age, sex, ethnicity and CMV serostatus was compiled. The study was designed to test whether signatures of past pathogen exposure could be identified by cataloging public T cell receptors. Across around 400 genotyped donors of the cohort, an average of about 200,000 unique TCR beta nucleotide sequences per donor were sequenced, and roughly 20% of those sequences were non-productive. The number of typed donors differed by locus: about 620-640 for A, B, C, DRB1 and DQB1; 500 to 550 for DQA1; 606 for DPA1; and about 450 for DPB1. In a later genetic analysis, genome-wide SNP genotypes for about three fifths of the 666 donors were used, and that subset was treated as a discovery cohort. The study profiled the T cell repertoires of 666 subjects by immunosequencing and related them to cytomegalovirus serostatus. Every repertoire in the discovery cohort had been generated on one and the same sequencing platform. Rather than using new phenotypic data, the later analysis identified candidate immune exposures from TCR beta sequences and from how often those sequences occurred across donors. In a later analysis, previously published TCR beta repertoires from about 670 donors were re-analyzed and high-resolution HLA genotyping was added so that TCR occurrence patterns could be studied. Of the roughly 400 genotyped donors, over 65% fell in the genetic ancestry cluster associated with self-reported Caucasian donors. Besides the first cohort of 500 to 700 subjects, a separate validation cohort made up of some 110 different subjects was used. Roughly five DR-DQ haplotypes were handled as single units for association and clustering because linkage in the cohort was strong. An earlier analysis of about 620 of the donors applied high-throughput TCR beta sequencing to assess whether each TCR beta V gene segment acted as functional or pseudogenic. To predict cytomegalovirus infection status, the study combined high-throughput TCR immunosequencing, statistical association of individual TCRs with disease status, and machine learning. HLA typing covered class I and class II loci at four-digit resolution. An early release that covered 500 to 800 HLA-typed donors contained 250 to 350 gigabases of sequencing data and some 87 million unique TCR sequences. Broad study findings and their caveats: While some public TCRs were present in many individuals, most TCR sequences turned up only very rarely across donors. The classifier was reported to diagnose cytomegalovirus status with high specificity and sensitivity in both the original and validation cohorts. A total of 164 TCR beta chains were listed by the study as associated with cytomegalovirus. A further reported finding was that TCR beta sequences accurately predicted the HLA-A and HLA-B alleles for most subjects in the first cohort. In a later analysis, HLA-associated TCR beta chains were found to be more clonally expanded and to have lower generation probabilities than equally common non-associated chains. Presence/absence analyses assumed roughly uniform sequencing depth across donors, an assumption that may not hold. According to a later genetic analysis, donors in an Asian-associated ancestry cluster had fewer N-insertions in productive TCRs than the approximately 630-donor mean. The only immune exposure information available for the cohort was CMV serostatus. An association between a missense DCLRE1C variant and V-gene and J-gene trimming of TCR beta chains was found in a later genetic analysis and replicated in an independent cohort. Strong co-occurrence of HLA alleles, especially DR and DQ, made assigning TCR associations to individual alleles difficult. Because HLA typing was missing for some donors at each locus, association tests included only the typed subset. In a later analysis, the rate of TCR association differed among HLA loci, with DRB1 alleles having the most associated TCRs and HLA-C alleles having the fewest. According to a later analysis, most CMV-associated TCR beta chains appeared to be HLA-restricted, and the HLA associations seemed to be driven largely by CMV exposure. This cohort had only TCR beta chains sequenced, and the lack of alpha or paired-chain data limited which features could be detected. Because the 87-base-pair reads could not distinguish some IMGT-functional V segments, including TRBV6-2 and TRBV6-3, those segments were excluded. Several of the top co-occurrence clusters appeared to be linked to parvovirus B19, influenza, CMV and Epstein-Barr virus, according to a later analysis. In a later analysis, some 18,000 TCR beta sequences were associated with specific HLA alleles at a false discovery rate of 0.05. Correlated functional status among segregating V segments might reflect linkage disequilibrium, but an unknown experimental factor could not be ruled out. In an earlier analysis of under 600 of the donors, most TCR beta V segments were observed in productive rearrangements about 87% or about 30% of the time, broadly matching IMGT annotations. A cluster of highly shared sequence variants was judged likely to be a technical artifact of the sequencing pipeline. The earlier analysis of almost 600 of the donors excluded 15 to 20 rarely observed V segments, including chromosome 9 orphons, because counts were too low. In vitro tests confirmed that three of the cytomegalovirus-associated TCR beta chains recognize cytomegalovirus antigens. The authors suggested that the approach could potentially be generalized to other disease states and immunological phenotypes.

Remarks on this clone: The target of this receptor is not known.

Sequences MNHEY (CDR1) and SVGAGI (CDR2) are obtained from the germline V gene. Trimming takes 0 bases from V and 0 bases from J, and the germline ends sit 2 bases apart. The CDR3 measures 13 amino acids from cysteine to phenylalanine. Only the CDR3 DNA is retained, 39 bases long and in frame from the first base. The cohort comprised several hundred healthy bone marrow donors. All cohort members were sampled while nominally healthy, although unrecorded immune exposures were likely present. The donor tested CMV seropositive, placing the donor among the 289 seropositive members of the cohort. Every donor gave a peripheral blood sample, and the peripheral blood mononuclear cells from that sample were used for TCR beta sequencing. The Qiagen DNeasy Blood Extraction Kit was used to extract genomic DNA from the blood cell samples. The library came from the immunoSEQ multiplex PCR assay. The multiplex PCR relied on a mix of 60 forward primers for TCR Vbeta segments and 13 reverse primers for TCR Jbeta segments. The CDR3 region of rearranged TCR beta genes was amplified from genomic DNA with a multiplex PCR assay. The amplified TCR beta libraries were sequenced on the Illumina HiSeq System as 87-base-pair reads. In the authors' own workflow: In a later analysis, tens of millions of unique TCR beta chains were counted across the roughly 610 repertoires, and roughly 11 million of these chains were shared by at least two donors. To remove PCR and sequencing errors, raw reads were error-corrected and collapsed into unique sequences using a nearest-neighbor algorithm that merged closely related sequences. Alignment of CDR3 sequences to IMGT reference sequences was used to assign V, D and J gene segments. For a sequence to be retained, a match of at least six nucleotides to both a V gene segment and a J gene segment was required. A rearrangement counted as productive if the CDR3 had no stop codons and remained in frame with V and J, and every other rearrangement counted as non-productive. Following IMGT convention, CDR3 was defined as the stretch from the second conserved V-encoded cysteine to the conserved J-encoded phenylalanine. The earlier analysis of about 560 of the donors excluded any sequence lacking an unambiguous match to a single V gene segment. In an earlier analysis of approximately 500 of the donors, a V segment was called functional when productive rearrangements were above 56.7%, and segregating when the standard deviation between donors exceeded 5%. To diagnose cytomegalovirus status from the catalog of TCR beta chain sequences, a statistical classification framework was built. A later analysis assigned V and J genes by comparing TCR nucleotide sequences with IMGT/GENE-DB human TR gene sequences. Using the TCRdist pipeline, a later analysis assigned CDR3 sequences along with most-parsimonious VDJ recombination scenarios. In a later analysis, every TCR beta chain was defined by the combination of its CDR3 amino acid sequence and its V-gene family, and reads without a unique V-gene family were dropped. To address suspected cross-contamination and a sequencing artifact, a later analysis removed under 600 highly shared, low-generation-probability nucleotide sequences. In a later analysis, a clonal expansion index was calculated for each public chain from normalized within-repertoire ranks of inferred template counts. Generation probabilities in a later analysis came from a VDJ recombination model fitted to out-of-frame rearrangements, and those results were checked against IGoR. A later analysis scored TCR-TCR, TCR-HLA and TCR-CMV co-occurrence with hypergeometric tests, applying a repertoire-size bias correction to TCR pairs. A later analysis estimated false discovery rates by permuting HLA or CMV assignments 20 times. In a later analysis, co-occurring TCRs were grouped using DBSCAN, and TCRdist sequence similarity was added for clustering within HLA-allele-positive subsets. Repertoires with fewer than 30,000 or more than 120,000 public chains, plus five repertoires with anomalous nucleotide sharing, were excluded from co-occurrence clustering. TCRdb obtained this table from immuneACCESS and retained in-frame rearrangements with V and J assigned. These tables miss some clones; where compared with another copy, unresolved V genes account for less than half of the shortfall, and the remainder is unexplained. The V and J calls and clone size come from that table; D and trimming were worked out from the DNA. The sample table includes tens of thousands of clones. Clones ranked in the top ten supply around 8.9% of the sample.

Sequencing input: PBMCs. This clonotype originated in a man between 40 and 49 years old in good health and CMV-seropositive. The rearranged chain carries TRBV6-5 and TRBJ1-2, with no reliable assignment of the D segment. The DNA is TGTGCCAGCAGTTACTCCTCTAACTATGGCTACACCTTC. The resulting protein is CASSYSSNYGYTF.